Sequencing of this T cell receptor (beta chain) was carried out in a study of cytotoxic CD8 clonotypes in ibrutinib-treated CLL. The study's findings and limits: On treatment, the uncommon public clonotypes contracted or remained stable. Circulating CD8+ T-cell counts were tracked by baseline clonality, which exceeded that of age-matched healthy donors. Whereas clonality rose at ibrutinib response, it declined toward baseline at progression.

Note on this clone: Its target is unknown.

Clones were sequenced by immunoSEQ multiplex PCR, and TCRdb holds only the in-frame ones, with some missing. The repertoire includes 300,000 to 400,000 clones, 67% of them detected once, and roughly 6% sits in the top ten. Trimming stripped 0 bases from V and 2 bases from J, with 12 bases between. The CDR3 is 16 amino acids. CDR1 and CDR2 from the germline V gene are SGDLS and YYNGEE. The chain couples TRBV9 to TRBJ2-1; weak D call: TRBD1 (6 bases). The material was PBMCs, obtained after 36 months of ibrutinib treatment. This clonotype was obtained from a human donor with chronic lymphocytic leukemia. The CDR3 sequence is CASSVGGGAAYNEQFF. In DNA, the CDR3 is TGTGCCAGCAGCGTAGGAGGGGGAGCCGCCTACAATGAGCAGTTCTTC.